These 24 T cell receptor beta chains share one sample of origin, sequenced in a study of cytomegalovirus exposure and HLA in healthy donors. A multiplex PCR was run with 60 Vbeta primers and 13 Jbeta primers. Sequencing was performed with immunoSEQ multiplex PCR; in TCRdb, only in-frame clones are kept and a portion is missing. The data show 160,000 or so clones, roughly 82% seen once. The sample taken for sequencing was PBMCs. These receptors came from a man between 50 and 59 years old in good health and CMV-seropositive.

The chain uses TRBV7-2 and TRBJ2-7; 12 nucleotides match TRBD2. Germline CDR1 reads SGHTA; CDR2 reads FQGNSA. V dropped 3 bases and J dropped 3; count of bases not matched to a gene: 6. CDR3 length: 16 residues. The CDR3 region is CASSFSTSGGSYEQYF. CDR3 nucleotides: TGTGCCAGCAGCTTCTCCACTAGCGGGGGGAGCTACGAGCAGTACTTC.

This chain links TRBV16 with TRBJ2-3; 12 bases line up with TRBD2. CDR3 length: 17 amino acids. CDR1 and CDR2 from the germline V gene are KGHSY and FQNENV. V lost 0 bases, J lost 0 bases, and 1 base stayed unmatched. The CDR3 bases are TGTGCCAGCAGCCAATCAGGACTAGCGGGGAGCACAGATACGCAGTATTTT. It codes for CASSQSGLAGSTDTQYF.

The V and J genes are TRBV7-2 and TRBJ2-2, with 9 nucleotides matching TRBD1. CDR3 size: 16 residues. Trimming cost V 4 bases and J 3 bases; bases outside gene matches: 6. Germline V gene sequence: CDR1 SGHTA, CDR2 FQGNSA. CDR3 protein: CASSSSGQGDTGELFF. In DNA form, the CDR3 reads TGTGCCAGCAGCTCGTCGGGACAGGGTGACACCGGGGAGCTGTTTTTT.

V is TRBV5-6 and J is TRBJ2-1; 8 bases map to TRBD1. The CDR3 covers 15 residues. Trimming cost V 0 bases and J 4 bases; bases outside gene matches: 3. Per the germline V gene, CDR1 is SGHDT and CDR2 is YYEEEE. The CDR3 nucleotides are TGTGCCAGCAGCTTGGGGCAGGGGGCTTACAATGAGCAGTTCTTC. Encoded protein: CASSLGQGAYNEQFF.

The chain is built from TRBV2 and TRBJ1-1; a possible D gene is TRBD1 (5 bases). This CDR3 has 17 amino acids. Trimming stripped 4 bases from V and 2 bases from J, with 20 bases between. Germline CDR1 SNHLY, CDR2 FYNNEI. The CDR3 DNA is TGTGCCAGCAGTGGATTCCCTATGACAGTACAAAACACTGAAGCTTTCTTT. Its translation: CASSGFPMTVQNTEAFF. The full variable domain, its missing parts supplied by reference TRBV2 and TRBJ1-1, is EPEVTQTPSHQVTQMGQEVILRCVPISNHLYFYWYRQILGQKVEFLVSFYNNEISEKSEIFDDQFSVERPDGSNFTLKIRSTKLEDSAMYFCASSGFPMTVQNTEAFFGQGTRLTVV.

The rearrangement links TRBV29-1 to TRBJ2-1; 10 bases fit TRBD1. Trimming removed 7 bases from V and 7 bases from J; junction bases left unmatched: 4. This CDR3 spans 12 amino acids. Germline CDR1 is SQVTM and CDR2 is ANQGSEA. For the CDR3, the DNA is TGCAGCGCGGACAGGGGGGGGAATGAGCAGTTCTTC. This translates into CSADRGGNEQFF.

The J gene is TRBJ1-4, the V gene TRBV7-9, with 9 bases lining up with TRBD1. The V and J ends lost 4 bases and 0 bases, in that order; junction bases with no gene match: 12. CDR1 SEHNR and CDR2 FQNEAQ come from the germline V gene (reference sequence). The CDR3 consists of 19 residues. CDR3 sequence (DNA): TGTGCCAGCAGCTCCGGGCTTACAGGGGGCTTTTCAACTAATGAAAAACTGTTTTTT. It specifies CASSSGLTGGFSTNEKLFF.

The J gene is TRBJ2-7, the V gene TRBV6-1; 16 nucleotides agree with TRBD2. Trimming removed 8 bases from V and 6 bases from J; junction bases left unmatched: 4. There are 14 residues in the CDR3. Looked up from germline, CDR1 is MNHNS and CDR2 is SASEGT. In DNA, the CDR3 is TGTGCCAGCGGGACTAGCGGGAGGGCCTCCGAGCAGTACGTC. It codes for CASGTSGRASEQYV.

The chain combines TRBV2 with TRBJ2-7; the match to TRBD1 covers 7 bases. Per the germline V gene, CDR1 is SNHLY and CDR2 is FYNNEI. V lost 5 bases, J lost 0 bases, and 10 bases stayed unmatched. The CDR3 consists of 16 residues. The CDR3 region has the DNA TGTGCCAGCAGTTTAACAGGGGTCTTGAGCTCCTACGAGCAGTACTTC. It is translated as CASSLTGVLSSYEQYF.

The chain recombines TRBV28 with TRBJ2-3, with 9 bases lining up with TRBD2. Trimming cost V 3 bases and J 2 bases; bases outside gene matches: 6. The CDR3 contains 16 residues. The germline V gene has CDR1 MDHEN and CDR2 SYDVKM. The CDR3 is CASSFGLAGTTDTQYF. The CDR3 bases are TGTGCCAGCAGTTTCGGGCTAGCGGGGACCACAGATACGCAGTATTTT.

J is TRBJ1-2 and V is TRBV9, with a possible D match to TRBD1 (6 bases). This CDR3 region has 14 residues. Germline V gene sequence: CDR1 SGDLS, CDR2 YYNGEE. Between the trimmed V and J ends, which lost 0 bases and 6 bases, there was a span of 12 bases. CDR3 amino acids: CASSVGRAGDGYTF. CDR3 DNA: TGTGCCAGCAGCGTAGGAAGGGCAGGGGATGGCTACACCTTC.

V and J are TRBV5-4 and TRBJ2-5, with 7 bases that match TRBD2. Germline loops: CDR1 SGHNT, CDR2 YYREEE (reference sequence). This CDR3 has 14 residues. Germline trimming cut 1 base from V and 5 bases from J; bases unmatched to any gene: 5. The CDR3 DNA follows: TGTGCCAGCAGCTTGCCGGGGAGGGTGGAGACCCAGTACTTC. Protein sequence: CASSLPGRVETQYF.

The chain links TRBV5-1 to TRBJ1-5; a possible D gene is TRBD1 (6 bases). The CDR3 covers 12 residues. Looked up from germline, CDR1 is SGHRS and CDR2 is YFSETQ. The germline V and J ends were trimmed by 8 bases and 4 bases, with 10 bases remaining between them. The CDR3 spells CARQGLNQPQHF. The DNA of the CDR3 is TGCGCCAGACAGGGCCTTAATCAGCCCCAGCATTTT.

The table lists this clone with a count of one. J is TRBJ1-3 and V is TRBV14; 9 positions match TRBD1. The CDR3 totals 17 residues. J gave up 2 bases and V 4 bases, and 9 bases lay outside the gene matches. Per the germline V gene, CDR1 is SGHDN and CDR2 is FVKESK. CDR3 sequence (DNA): TGTGCCAGCAGCCTGCTTATTACAGGGGGCCCTGGAAACACCATATATTTT. Amino acids: CASSLLITGGPGNTIYF. Filled out from reference TRBV14 and TRBJ1-3, the complete variable domain reads EAGVTQFPSHSVIEKGQTVTLRCDPISGHDNLYWYRRVMGKEIKFLLHFVKESKQDESGMPNNRFLAERTGGTYSTLKVQPAELEDSGVYFCASSLLITGGPGNTIYFGEGSWLTVV.

The rearrangement links TRBV18 to TRBJ1-1; TRBD1 matches at 8 bases. There are 14 residues in the CDR3. The germline V gene encodes CDR1 KGHSH and CDR2 LQKENI. V lost 6 bases to trimming and J lost 0 bases; unmatched junction nucleotides: 3. CDR3 sequence reads: CASSRQGMNTEAFF. CDR3 DNA: TGTGCCAGCTCCCGACAGGGGATGAACACTGAAGCTTTCTTT. The variable domain in full, completed from reference TRBV18 and TRBJ1-1, reads NAGVMQNPRHLVRRRGQEARLRCSPMKGHSHVYWYRQLPEEGLKFMVYLQKENIIDESGMPKERFSAEFPKEGPSILRIQQVVRGDSAAYFCASSRQGMNTEAFFGQGTRLTVV.

V and J are TRBV5-1 and TRBJ2-3; the match to TRBD2 covers 10 bases. The germline V gene encodes CDR1 SGHRS and CDR2 YFSETQ. V gave up 2 bases and J gave up 6 bases; unmatched junction bases: 6. The CDR3 runs to 15 residues. CDR3 in DNA: TGCGCCAGCAGCTTCGGGACTAGCGCACGCGATACGCAGTATTTT. Its translation is CASSFGTSARDTQYF.

The chain's CDR3 is CARQGGANVLTF. The CDR3 DNA is TGTGCCCGTCAGGGGGGGGCCAACGTCCTGACTTTC. The chain is built from TRBV2 and TRBJ2-6; D is perhaps TRBD1 (6 bases). CDR1 is SNHLY, CDR2 FYNNEI, per germline. With 11 bases removed from V and 4 bases from J, the gap between germline ends came to 9 bases. This CDR3 is built from 12 residues.

This chain connects TRBV5-1 to TRBJ2-7; 9 bases align to TRBD1. The germline V gene has CDR1 SGHRS and CDR2 YFSETQ. J lost 2 bases, V lost 4 bases, and 13 bases had no gene match. CDR3 length: 17 amino acids. Written as DNA, the CDR3 is TGCGCCAGCAGCGGGGGGGGACAGGGATGGAGGCCCTACGAGCAGTACTTC. Its translation: CASSGGGQGWRPYEQYF.

The chain couples TRBV5-1 to TRBJ1-2; 8 bases are shared with TRBD1. Losses at the gene ends were 4 bases for V and 0 bases for J; bases not matched to a gene: 5. The CDR3 covers 15 residues. Germline CDR1 SGHRS, CDR2 YFSETQ. CDR3 in DNA: TGCGCCAGCAGCCAAGGACAGGGTCCTAACTATGGCTACACCTTC. Residues: CASSQGQGPNYGYTF.

This clone was seen more than once but under ten times. This chain links TRBV6-1 with TRBJ2-2; no reliable D call. Germline V gene lookup returns CDR1 MNHNS and CDR2 SASEGT. V was shortened by 0 bases and J by 9 bases, with 8 bases between the two germline ends. This CDR3 comprises 13 residues. The CDR3 is CASSEASDWELFF. CDR3 nucleotides: TGTGCCAGCAGTGAAGCGTCAGACTGGGAGCTGTTTTTT.

V gene TRBV5-5 combines with J gene TRBJ2-2; D not resolved. Per germline, CDR1 SGHKS and CDR2 YYEKEE (reference sequence). The CDR3 has 15 residues. Trimming left V 0 bases short and J 1 base short, with 7 bases between. CDR3 in amino acids: CASSLALGNTGELFF. In DNA form, the CDR3 reads TGTGCCAGCAGCTTGGCCCTCGGGAACACCGGGGAGCTGTTTTTT.

The rearrangement links TRBV5-1 to TRBJ2-7; 8 positions match TRBD1. Losses at the gene ends were 4 bases for V and 7 bases for J; bases not matched to a gene: 10. The CDR3 is 14 amino acids. Germline V CDR1 and CDR2: SGHRS, YFSETQ. In DNA form, the CDR3 reads TGCGCCAGCAGCCCGGACAGGGTTGGAGGGGAGCAGTACGTC. It translates to CASSPDRVGGEQYV.

This chain connects TRBV5-8 to TRBJ2-4; 10 bases map to TRBD2. The CDR3 is 16 amino acids. Losses at the gene ends were 1 base for V and 6 bases for J; bases not matched to a gene: 7. Germline CDR1 and CDR2: SGHTS and YDEGEE. This chain's CDR3 is CASSLILAGDINIQYF. CDR3 nucleotides: TGTGCCAGCAGCTTGATCCTAGCGGGGGATATAAACATTCAGTACTTC.

For the CDR3, the DNA is TGTGCCAGCACTCTCCAAGAGACCCAGTACTTC. Amino acids: CASTLQETQYF. The chain joins TRBV2 to TRBJ2-5; D call uncertain. V lost 7 bases and J 1 base, leaving 4 bases between the germline ends. This CDR3 has 11 residues. Germline-derived CDR1 and CDR2 are SNHLY and FYNNEI.